The 4 T cell receptor beta chains given below trace back to one sample, sequenced in a study of tumor-infiltrating lymphocytes in primary liver carcinoma. RNA isolated from unsorted whole blood supplied the blood RNA, with germline DNA also extracted. Priming with a constant-region primer yielded TCR beta cDNA from around 0.45 ug total RNA. Three-round nested multiplex PCR performed with slightly modified ARM-PCR produced the TCR beta libraries. The study ran its first two PCR rounds for nine to eleven cycles each, using TRBV1-TRBV30 forward primers and a C-beta reverse primer. Via MiXCR, TCRdb re-called the multiplex PCR reads, giving one row per CDR3 protein. The table has a few hundred thousand distinct CDR3 sequences, nearly 60% seen once; the top ten hold approximately 17%. Sequenced material: peripheral blood. The receptors originated from a woman in her twenties or thirties with primary liver carcinoma and hepatitis B virus infection.

Comment on this clonotype: Relative to the germline gene, one junction end is altered; a read error may explain this. CDR3 DNA sequence: TGTGCCAGCAAGGGAGGGGGGGGTGGCTGCACCTTC. This gives the protein CASKGGGGGCTF. The V and J genes are TRBV6-5 and TRBJ1-2; the D gene is possibly TRBD1 (6 bases). Germline V lookup: CDR1 MNHEY, CDR2 SVGAGI. The CDR3 length is 12 residues.

Details on this clonotype: A clone one base away is much larger, so this may be a read error. The CDR3 is CASSQVLKLSLGQENTEAFF. The DNA for the CDR3 is TGTGCCAGCAGCCAAGTACTAAAACTGAGCTTGGGACAGGAGAACACTGAAGCTTTCTTT. The V gene is TRBV4-2, the J gene TRBJ1-1; 8 bases map to TRBD1. Per the germline V gene, CDR1 is LGHNA and CDR2 is YNFKEQ. V lost 1 base to trimming and J lost 1 base; unmatched junction nucleotides: 17. There are 20 residues in the CDR3.

This clonotype was detected only a few times. V gene TRBV5-4 combines with J gene TRBJ2-1, with D uncertain. The CDR3 length is 14 residues. V was pared by 1 base and J by 9 bases, with 14 bases between. Looked up from germline, CDR1 is SGHNT and CDR2 is YYREEE (reference sequence). Here the CDR3 reads CASSLQLAMGEQFF. CDR3 coding DNA: TGTGCCAGCAGCTTGCAGCTGGCTATGGGTGAGCAGTTCTTC.

About this clonotype itself: One end of the junction does not line up with germline, which may come from a read error. This chain links TRBV11-2 with TRBJ2-7; TRBD2 is a possible D gene (5 bases). The CDR3 is 15 amino acids. Per the germline V gene, CDR1 is SGHAT and CDR2 is FQNNGV. The CDR3 coding sequence is TGTGCCTGCAGCACATCCGGACTGGAATTCTACGAGCAGTACTTC. Translating gives CACSTSGLEFYEQYF.